The T cell receptor (beta chain) described here comes from a study of technical replicates of blood from a few donors. Clones were read by immunoSEQ multiplex PCR, and TCRdb kept only the in-frame ones, dropping some. The sample lists tens of thousands of clones, 95% to 97% seen once, with over 0.2% in the top ten. V lost 5 bases to trimming and J lost 4 bases; unmatched junction nucleotides: 7. Germline CDR1 reads ENHRY; CDR2 reads SYGVKD. The CDR3 is 15 residues long. The chain uses TRBV10-3 and TRBJ1-5, with TRBD1 matching 8 bases. The source material was T cells isolated from PBMCs. The TCR was taken from a human donor in good health. The CDR3 nucleotides are TGTGCCATCAGTCCACGGGACAGGACTAATCAGCCCCAGCATTTT. This codes for CAISPRDRTNQPQHF.